This note documents a single TCR beta chain sequence. The CDR3 consists of 14 residues. Germline loops: CDR1 SGHTA, CDR2 FQGNSA. The source of the sample is a study of OX40 agonist ivuxolimab in advanced cancers. Profiling relied on immunoSEQ multiplex PCR, and the TCRdb table lists in-frame clones only, not all of them. The sample has some 41,000 clones, about nine tenths seen once; the top ten hold approximately 18%. The chain is built from TRBV7-2 and TRBJ2-5, with D possibly matching TRBD2 (6 bases). The J call is in doubt because the DNA end fits TRBJ2-7 better. The receptor was derived from an adult with an advanced solid tumor such as melanoma, head and neck, liver or kidney cancer. The sequencing here drew on CD4+ or CD8+ T cells sorted from blood, taken in a trial of the OX40 agonist ivuxolimab. As DNA, the CDR3 is TGTGCCAGCAGCTTAGCGGGACTGGGATACGAGCAGTACTTC. It yields the protein CASSLAGLGYEQYF.